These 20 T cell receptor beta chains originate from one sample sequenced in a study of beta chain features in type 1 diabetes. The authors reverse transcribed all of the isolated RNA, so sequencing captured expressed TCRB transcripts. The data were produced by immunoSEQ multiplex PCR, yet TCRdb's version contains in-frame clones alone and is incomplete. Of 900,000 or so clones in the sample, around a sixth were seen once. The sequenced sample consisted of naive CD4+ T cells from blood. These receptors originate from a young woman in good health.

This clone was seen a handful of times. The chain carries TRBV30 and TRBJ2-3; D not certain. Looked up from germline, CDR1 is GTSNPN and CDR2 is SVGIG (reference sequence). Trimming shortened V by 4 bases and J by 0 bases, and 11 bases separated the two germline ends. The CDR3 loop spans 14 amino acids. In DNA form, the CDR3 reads TGTGCCTGGAAGTGGATACCTAGCACAGATACGCAGTATTTT. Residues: CAWKWIPSTDTQYF.

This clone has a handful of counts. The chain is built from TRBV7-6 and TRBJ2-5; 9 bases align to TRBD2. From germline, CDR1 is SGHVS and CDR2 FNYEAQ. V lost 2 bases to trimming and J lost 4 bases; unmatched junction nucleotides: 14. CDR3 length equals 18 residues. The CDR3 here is CASSLSGTSIDKGETQYF. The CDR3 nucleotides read TGTGCCAGCAGCTTATCGGGGACTAGCATTGACAAGGGAGAGACCCAGTACTTC. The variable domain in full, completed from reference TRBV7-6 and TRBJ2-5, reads GAGVSQSPRYKVTKRGQDVALRCDPISGHVSLYWYRQALGQGPEFLTYFNYEAQQDKSGLPNDRFSAERPEGSISTLTIQRTEQRDSAMYRCASSLSGTSIDKGETQYFGPGTRLLVL.

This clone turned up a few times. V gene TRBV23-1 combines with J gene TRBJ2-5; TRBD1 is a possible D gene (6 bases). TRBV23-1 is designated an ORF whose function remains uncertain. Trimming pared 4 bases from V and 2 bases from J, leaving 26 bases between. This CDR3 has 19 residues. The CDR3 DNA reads TGCGCCAGCAGTCGCATGAGGGGGAACATTGGGGTAGGGCAAGAGACCCAGTACTTC. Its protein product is CASSRMRGNIGVGQETQYF.

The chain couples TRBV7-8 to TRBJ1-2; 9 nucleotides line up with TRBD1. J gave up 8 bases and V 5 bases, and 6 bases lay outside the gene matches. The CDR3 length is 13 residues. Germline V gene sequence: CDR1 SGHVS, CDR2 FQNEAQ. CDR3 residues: CASSLTGQGGYTF. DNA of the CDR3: TGTGCCAGCAGCCTAACGGGACAGGGAGGCTACACCTTC. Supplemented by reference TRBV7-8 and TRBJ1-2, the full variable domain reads GAGVSQSPRYKVAKRGQDVALRCDPISGHVSLFWYQQALGQGPEFLTYFQNEAQLDKSGLPSDRFFAERPEGSVSTLKIQRTQQEDSAVYLCASSLTGQGGYTFGSGTRLTVV.

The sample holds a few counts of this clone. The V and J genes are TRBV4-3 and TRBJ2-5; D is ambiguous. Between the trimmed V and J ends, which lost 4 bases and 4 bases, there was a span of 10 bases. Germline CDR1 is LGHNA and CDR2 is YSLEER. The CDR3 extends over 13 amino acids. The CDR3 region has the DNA TGCGCCAGCAGCCCCGGTCGGAGAGAGACCCAGTACTTC. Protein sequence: CASSPGRRETQYF.

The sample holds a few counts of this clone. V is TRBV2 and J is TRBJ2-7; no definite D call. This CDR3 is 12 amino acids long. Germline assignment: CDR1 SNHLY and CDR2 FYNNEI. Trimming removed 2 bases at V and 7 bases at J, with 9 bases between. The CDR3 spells CASSEQSFEQYF. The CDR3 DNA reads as TGTGCCAGCAGTGAACAAAGTTTTGAGCAGTACTTC.

CDR3 bases: TGTGCCAGCAGCTTGGACACCTCTAGGGTCACTGAAGCTTTCTTT. Translating it yields CASSLDTSRVTEAFF. The rearrangement links TRBV7-2 to TRBJ1-1, with D tentatively TRBD1 (5 bases). V lost 3 bases, J lost 4 bases, and 15 bases lay in between. CDR3 size: 15 residues. CDR1 is SGHTA, CDR2 FQGNSA, per germline.

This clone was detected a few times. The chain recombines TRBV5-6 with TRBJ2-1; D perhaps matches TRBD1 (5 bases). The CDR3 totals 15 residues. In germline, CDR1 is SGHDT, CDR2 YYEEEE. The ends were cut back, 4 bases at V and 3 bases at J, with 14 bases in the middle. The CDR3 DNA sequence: TGTGCCAGCAGCCAAGATAAGACAGTCTACAATGAGCAGTTCTTC. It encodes CASSQDKTVYNEQFF.

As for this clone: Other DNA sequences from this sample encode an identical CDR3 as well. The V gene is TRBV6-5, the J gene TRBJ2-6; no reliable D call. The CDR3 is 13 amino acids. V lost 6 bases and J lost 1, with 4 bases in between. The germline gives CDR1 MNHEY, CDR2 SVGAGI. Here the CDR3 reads CASRPSGANVLTF. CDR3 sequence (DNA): TGTGCCAGCAGACCATCTGGGGCCAACGTCCTGACTTTC.

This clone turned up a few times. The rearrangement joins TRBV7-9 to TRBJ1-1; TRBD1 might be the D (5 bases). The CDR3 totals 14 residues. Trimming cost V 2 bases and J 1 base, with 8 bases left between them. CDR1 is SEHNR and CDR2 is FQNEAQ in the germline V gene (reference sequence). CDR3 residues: CASSLPGTNTEAFF. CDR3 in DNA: TGTGCCAGCAGCTTACCCGGGACGAACACTGAAGCTTTCTTT.

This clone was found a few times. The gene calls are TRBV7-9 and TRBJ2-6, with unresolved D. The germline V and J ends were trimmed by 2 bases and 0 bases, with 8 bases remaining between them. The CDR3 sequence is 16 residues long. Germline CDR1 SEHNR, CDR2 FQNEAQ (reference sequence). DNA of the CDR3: TGTGCCAGCAGCTTAAACCTCCGCTCTGGGGCCAACGTCCTGACTTTC. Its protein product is CASSLNLRSGANVLTF. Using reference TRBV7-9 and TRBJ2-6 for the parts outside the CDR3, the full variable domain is DTGVSQNPRHKITKRGQNVTFRCDPISEHNRLYWYRQTLGQGPEFLTYFQNEAQLEKSRLLSDRFSAERPKGSFSTLEIQRTEQGDSAMYLCASSLNLRSGANVLTFGAGSRLTVL.

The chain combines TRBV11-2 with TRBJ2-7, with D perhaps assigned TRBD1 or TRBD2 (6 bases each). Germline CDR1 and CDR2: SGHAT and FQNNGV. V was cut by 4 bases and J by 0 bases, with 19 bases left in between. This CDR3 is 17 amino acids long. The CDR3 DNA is TGTGCCAGCAGCTATTCGAGGGGGGCTCCGAACTCCTACGAGCAGTACTTC. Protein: CASSYSRGAPNSYEQYF. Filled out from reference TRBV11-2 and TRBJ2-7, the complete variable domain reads EAGVAQSPRYKIIEKRQSVAFWCNPISGHATLYWYQQILGQGPKLLIQFQNNGVVDDSQLPKDRFSAERLKGVDSTLKIQPAKLEDSAVYLCASSYSRGAPNSYEQYFGPGTRLTVT.

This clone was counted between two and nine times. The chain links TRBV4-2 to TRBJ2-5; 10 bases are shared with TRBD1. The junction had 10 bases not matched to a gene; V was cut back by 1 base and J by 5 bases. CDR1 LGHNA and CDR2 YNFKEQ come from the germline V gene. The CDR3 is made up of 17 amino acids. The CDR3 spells CASSQGGVTGGLETQYF. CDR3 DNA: TGTGCCAGCAGCCAAGGTGGGGTGACAGGGGGCCTTGAGACCCAGTACTTC.

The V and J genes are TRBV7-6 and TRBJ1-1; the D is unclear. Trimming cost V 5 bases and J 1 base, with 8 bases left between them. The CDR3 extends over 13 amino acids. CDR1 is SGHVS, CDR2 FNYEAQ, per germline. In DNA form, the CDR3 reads TGTGCCAGCAGCCTAGGAACGAACACTGAAGCTTTCTTT. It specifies CASSLGTNTEAFF.

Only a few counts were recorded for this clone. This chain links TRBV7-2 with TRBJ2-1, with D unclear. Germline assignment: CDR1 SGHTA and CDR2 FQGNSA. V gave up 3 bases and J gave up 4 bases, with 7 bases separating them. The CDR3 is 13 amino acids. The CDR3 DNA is TGTGCCAGCAGCTTGAGCGAGTACAATGAGCAGTTCTTC. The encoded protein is CASSLSEYNEQFF. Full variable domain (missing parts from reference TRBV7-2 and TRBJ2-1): GAGVSQSPSNKVTEKGKDVELRCDPISGHTALYWYRQSLGQGLEFLIYFQGNSAPDKSGLPSDRFSAERTGGSVSTLTIQRTQQEDSAVYLCASSLSEYNEQFFGPGTRLTVL.

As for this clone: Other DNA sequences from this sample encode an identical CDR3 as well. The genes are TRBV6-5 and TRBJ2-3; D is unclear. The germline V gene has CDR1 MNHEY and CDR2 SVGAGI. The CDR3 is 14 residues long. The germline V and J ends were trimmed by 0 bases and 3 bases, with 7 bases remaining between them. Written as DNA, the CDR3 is TGTGCCAGCAGTTACTCGACCACGACAGATACGCAGTATTTT. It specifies CASSYSTTTDTQYF.

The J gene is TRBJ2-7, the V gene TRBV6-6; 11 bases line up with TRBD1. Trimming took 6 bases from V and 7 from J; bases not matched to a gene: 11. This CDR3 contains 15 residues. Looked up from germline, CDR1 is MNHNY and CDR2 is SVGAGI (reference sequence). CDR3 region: CASSRGQGALGEQYF. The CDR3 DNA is TGTGCCAGCAGCCGTGGACAGGGGGCTTTAGGGGAGCAGTACTTC.

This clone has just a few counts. This CDR3 reads CASSHGWSTDTQYF. The CDR3, as DNA: TGTGCCAGCAGCCATGGGTGGAGCACAGATACGCAGTATTTT. The chain uses TRBV7-2 and TRBJ2-3, with D unresolved. The V gene's germline CDR1 is SGHTA and CDR2 FQGNSA. V dropped 5 bases and J dropped 0 bases, with 9 bases sitting between them. The CDR3 sequence is 14 residues long. The full variable domain, its missing parts supplied by reference TRBV7-2 and TRBJ2-3, is GAGVSQSPSNKVTEKGKDVELRCDPISGHTALYWYRQSLGQGLEFLIYFQGNSAPDKSGLPSDRFSAERTGGSVSTLTIQRTQQEDSAVYLCASSHGWSTDTQYFGPGTRLTVL.

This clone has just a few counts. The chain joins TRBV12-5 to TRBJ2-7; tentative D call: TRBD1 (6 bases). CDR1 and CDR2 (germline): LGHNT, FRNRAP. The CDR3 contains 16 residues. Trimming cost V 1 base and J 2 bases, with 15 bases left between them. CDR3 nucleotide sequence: TGTGCTAGTGGTTTGGGCCCCGGGACACCACCCTACGAGCAGTACTTC. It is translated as CASGLGPGTPPYEQYF.

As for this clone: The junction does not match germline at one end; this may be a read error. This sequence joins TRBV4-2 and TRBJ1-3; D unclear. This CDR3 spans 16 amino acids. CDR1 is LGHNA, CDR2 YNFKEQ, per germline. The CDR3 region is CASSQATALETFPHHF. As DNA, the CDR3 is TGTGCCAGCAGCCAAGCCACGGCCCTAGAGACCTTTCCCCATCATTTT.